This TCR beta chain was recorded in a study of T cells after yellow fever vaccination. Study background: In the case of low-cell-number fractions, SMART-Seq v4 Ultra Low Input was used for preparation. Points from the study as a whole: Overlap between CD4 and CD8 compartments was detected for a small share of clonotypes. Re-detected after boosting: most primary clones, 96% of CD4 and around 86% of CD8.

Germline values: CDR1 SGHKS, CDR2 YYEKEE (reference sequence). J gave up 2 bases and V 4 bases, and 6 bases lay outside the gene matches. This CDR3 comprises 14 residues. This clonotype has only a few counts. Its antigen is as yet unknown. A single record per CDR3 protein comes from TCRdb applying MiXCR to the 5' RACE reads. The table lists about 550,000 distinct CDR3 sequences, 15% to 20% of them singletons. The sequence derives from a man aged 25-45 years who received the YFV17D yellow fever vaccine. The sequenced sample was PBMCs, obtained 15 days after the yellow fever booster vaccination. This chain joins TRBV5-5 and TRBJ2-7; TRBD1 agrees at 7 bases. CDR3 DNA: TGTGCCAGCAGCGTGACAGGGACGACCTACGAGCAGTACTTC. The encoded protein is CASSVTGTTYEQYF.